This T cell receptor beta chain was profiled in a study of blood T cell repertoires in COVID-19. As for the study in general: From T cells, B-cell-depleted T cells, or PBMCs came the material, which was cDNA or gDNA.

The CDR3 runs 14 residues. The germline V gene has CDR1 GTSNPN and CDR2 SVGIG (reference sequence). V was clipped by 0 bases and J by 7 bases; unmatched bases: 2. Sequencing was performed with immunoSEQ multiplex PCR; in TCRdb, only in-frame clones are kept and a portion is missing. The repertoire holds 70,000 to 95,000 clones, with approximately 86% as singletons. The sequence derives from a woman between 65 and 79 years old with acute or convalescent COVID-19. This chain links TRBV30 with TRBJ2-1; 11 bases are shared with TRBD2. Sequencing was carried out using peripheral blood. CDR3 sequence (DNA): TGTGCCTGGAGTGTGACTAGCGGGGTGAATGAGCAGTTCTTC. Amino acid sequence: CAWSVTSGVNEQFF.